This T cell receptor beta chain was captured by sequencing in a study of blood T cell repertoires in COVID-19 (dated by TCRdb to 2018 to 2021). For context, the study as a whole: Samples from collaborators originated in the United States, Italy and Spain and spanned both the acute and convalescent phases of COVID-19. The prospective study material was composed of cDNA or gDNA derived from T cells, B-cell-depleted T cells, or PBMCs. Deeply sampled blood TCRbeta repertoires from subjects exposed to, actively infected with, or recovered from COVID-19 were included in the dataset. The repertoires were released in a freely available public database meant as a resource for research on the immune response to SARS-CoV-2. The samples were drawn from the first 160 participants of the ongoing ImmuneRACE study and from about 1,200 subjects provided by 6 global collaborators. The sample metadata nearly always contained a de-identified subject ID, COVID-19 status, age in years and sex. Where HLA class I and class II types were available, the types were taken from metadata supplied by the sample provider, not from assay-based typing.

Whole blood was collected in K2EDTA tubes by collaborating institutions according to the institutions' own protocols. For TCRbeta analysis, collaborators shipped samples as frozen whole blood, isolated PBMCs, or DNA extracted from either of those sample types. This clone is a singleton in its sample. Its cognate antigen has yet to be identified. No much larger clonotype is one base removed from it; base qualities were not supplied. TCRbeta CDR3 regions were amplified from genomic DNA by means of the immunoSEQ Assay, a bias-controlled multiplex PCR. Concerning the study's data processing: The number of nucleated cells in each sample was estimated from the amplification of reference gene primers within the assay. Sequence reads were collapsed and filtered to measure the absolute abundance of every unique TCRbeta CDR3 rearrangement. Productive Simpson clonality was computed per sample as the square root of Simpson's diversity index over productive rearrangements. Sourced from immuneACCESS, this table was stored by TCRdb with only in-frame sequences that have V and J called. A share of the clones is absent; for the studies checked, an unresolved V gene accounts for under half, and the remainder has no known explanation. The V and J calls and clone size are taken from that table; D and trimming were inferred from the DNA. This sample is represented by 70,000 to 75,000 clones; about four fifths of them were singletons. 20% of the sample rests with the top ten.

As encoded in the germline V gene, CDR1 is MDHEN while CDR2 is SYDVKM. Counted from cysteine to phenylalanine, this CDR3 has 23 amino acids. The DNA shown is the 69-base CDR3, in frame from base 1. Here V drops 4 bases and J drops 3 bases, and the junction holds 25 bases not matched to any gene. Beyond this particular receptor, the publication reports: The amount of clinical and demographic metadata varied by source and participant and was provided uncurated.

Rearrangement joined TRBV28 to TRBJ2-7, with 15 bases aligning to TRBD2. The source is a woman in her 70s with acute or convalescent COVID-19. Sequencing was carried out using peripheral blood. CDR3 reads: CASSWPPGLAGGPLSGAHYEQYF. The nucleotide sequence reads TGTGCCAGCAGTTGGCCCCCGGGACTAGCGGGAGGTCCCCTCTCCGGGGCCCACTACGAGCAGTACTTC.